This T cell receptor beta chain was documented in a study of blood T cell repertoires in COVID-19. Study-level background: Acute and convalescent COVID-19 samples came from the United States, Italy and Spain. T cells, B-cell-depleted T cells, or PBMCs provided the cDNA or gDNA that served as material.

The length of the CDR3 is 17 residues. Germline assignment: CDR1 MDHEN and CDR2 SYDVKM. V trimming: 7 bases; J trimming: 0 bases; junction bases outside the gene matches: 6. Per the authors' pipeline: Estimation of nucleated cell counts relied on the amplification of reference gene primers. Repertoires were generated with immunoSEQ multiplex PCR, while TCRdb's copy carries only in-frame clones and drops some. D and trimming come from the DNA, and the V and J calls and clone size come from that table. The sample consists of roughly 120,000 clones, about nine tenths of them appearing once. Sequenced material: peripheral blood. This chain connects TRBV28 to TRBJ2-4; 13 bases are shared with TRBD2. This receptor was obtained from a human donor in a cohort sampled during active COVID-19. The CDR3 nucleotides read TGTGCCAGCACCTCACTAGCGGGAGGGTTAGCCAAAAACATTCAGTACTTC. It translates to CASTSLAGGLAKNIQYF.